This record covers a single T cell receptor beta chain. Its specificity is unknown. Researchers took RNA transcripts and amplified the TCR beta CDR3 regions from them. TCR CDR3 underwent first-round RT-PCR with the HTBI primer set. MiXCR, applied by TCRdb to the multiplex PCR reads, yields one record per CDR3 protein. The sample comprises hundreds of thousands of distinct CDR3 sequences, 35% of which are singletons, and around a third rests with the top ten. From germline, CDR1 is SGDLS and CDR2 YYNGEE. V was clipped by 5 bases and J by 4 bases, with 13 bases between them. The CDR3 loop spans 13 amino acids. These data come from a study of T cells in Graves' hyperthyroidism and ophthalmopathy. The study's findings and limits: Most thyroid clonotypes with frequency above 0.001 were detected in blood. With a median lead of approximately 6 months before onset, the model predicted ophthalmopathy. Ophthalmopathy was separated from stable hyperthyroidism by a 13 V-J model.

This receptor was obtained from a woman aged 35 to 49 with Graves' hyperthyroidism. Material: blood. V gene TRBV9 combines with J gene TRBJ2-7, with unresolved D. As DNA, the CDR3 is TGTGCCAGCAGATCCGGCGGCACATACGAGCAGTACTTC. It yields the protein CASRSGGTYEQYF.